This entry concerns a single TCR beta chain. The data belong to a study of blood T cell repertoires in COVID-19. Study overall: Spain, Italy and the United States supplied samples that represented acute and convalescent COVID-19. In each case, the material was cDNA or gDNA derived from T cells, B-cell-depleted T cells, or PBMCs.

Unmatched junction bases numbered 4, after V lost 1 base and J lost 5 bases. Germline V gene lookup returns CDR1 SEHNR and CDR2 FQNEAQ (reference sequence). The CDR3 is 15 amino acids. As handled by the study authors: It was from reference gene primer amplification that nucleated cell counts were estimated. Produced via immunoSEQ multiplex PCR; TCRdb's table is partial and in-frame only. The DNA was the basis for D and trimming; V, J and clone size are from that table. The sample holds more than 200,000 clones, around 87% seen once. The material sequenced was peripheral blood. The V gene is TRBV7-9, the J gene TRBJ2-5; 10 nucleotides line up with TRBD2. The sequence came from a woman aged 55-70 years with COVID-19, enrolled during active disease. This CDR3 reads CASSLGSSGSETQYF. In nucleotides, the CDR3 is TGTGCCAGCAGCTTAGGGTCTAGCGGGAGCGAGACCCAGTACTTC. Combining the CDR3 with reference TRBV7-9 and TRBJ2-5 gives the whole variable domain DTGVSQNPRHKITKRGQNVTFRCDPISEHNRLYWYRQTLGQGPEFLTYFQNEAQLEKSRLLSDRFSAERPKGSFSTLEIQRTEQGDSAMYLCASSLGSSGSETQYFGPGTRLLVL.